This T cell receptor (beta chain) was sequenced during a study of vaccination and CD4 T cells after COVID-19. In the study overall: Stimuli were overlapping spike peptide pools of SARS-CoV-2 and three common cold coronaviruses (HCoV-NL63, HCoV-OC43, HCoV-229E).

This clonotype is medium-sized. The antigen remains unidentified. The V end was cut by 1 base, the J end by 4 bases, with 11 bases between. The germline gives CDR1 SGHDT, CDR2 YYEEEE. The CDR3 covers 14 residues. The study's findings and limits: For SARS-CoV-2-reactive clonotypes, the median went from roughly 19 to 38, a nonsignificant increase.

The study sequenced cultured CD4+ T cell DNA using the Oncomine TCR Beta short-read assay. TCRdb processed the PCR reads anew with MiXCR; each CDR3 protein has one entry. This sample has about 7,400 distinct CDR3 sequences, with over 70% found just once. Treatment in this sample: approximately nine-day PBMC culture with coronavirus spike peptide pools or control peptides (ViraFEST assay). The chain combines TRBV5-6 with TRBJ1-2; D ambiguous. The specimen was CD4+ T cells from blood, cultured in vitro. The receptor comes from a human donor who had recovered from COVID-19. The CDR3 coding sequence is TGTGCCAGCAGCTTGCGGGGTTGGGGCTATGGCTACACCTTC. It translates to CASSLRGWGYGYTF.